Shown below are 2 T cell receptor beta chains from a single sample sequenced in a study of blood T cell repertoires in COVID-19. Measured with immunoSEQ multiplex PCR; TCRdb has only the in-frame clones, and not every one. In the table there are about 260,000 clones, 91% of which are singletons. Sequencing was carried out using peripheral blood. These receptors originate from a person aged 18 to 30 with COVID-19, enrolled during active disease.

The genes are TRBV3-1 (or the pseudogene TRBV3-2) and TRBJ2-2; D is uncertain. This CDR3 has 17 residues. CDR1 and CDR2 from the germline V gene are LGHDT and YNNKEL (reference sequence). V dropped 0 bases and J dropped 2 bases, with 13 bases sitting between them. The CDR3 reads CASSQEFPNANTGELFF. The CDR3 region has the DNA TGTGCCAGCAGCCAAGAATTTCCTAACGCCAACACCGGGGAGCTGTTTTTT.

V gene TRBV24-1 combines with J gene TRBJ2-1, with 8 bases aligning to TRBD2. The V gene's germline CDR1 is KGHDR and CDR2 SFDVKD. J gave up 6 bases and V 4 bases, and 4 bases lay outside the gene matches. There are 14 residues in the CDR3. CDR3 amino acids: CATSDPGGINEQFF. The CDR3 DNA sequence: TGTGCCACCAGTGACCCGGGGGGGATCAATGAGCAGTTCTTC.